This TCR beta chain was recovered during a study of cytomegalovirus exposure and HLA in healthy donors. General study findings and limits: Later analysis indicated greater clonal expansion among HLA-associated TCR beta chains than among equally common other chains.

This clone was recorded a few times. Its antigen is undetermined. Trimming stripped 4 bases from V and 6 bases from J, with 4 bases between. Looked up from germline, CDR1 is LNHNV and CDR2 is YYDKDF (reference sequence). This CDR3 spans 12 amino acids. PCR was performed using 60 Vbeta and 13 Jbeta primers. Using immunoSEQ multiplex PCR, the repertoire was profiled, and TCRdb retains in-frame clones only, with some absent. The sample includes under 200,000 clones, 70% to 85% seen only once; the top ten take under 6.5%. Sequenced material: PBMCs. The rearrangement uses TRBV15 and TRBJ1-6; D uncertain. This sequence was found in a man in his fifties or sixties in good health and CMV-seropositive. The CDR3 sequence: CATSTGNSPLHF. CDR3 in DNA: TGTGCCACCAGCACGGGTAATTCACCCCTCCACTTT.